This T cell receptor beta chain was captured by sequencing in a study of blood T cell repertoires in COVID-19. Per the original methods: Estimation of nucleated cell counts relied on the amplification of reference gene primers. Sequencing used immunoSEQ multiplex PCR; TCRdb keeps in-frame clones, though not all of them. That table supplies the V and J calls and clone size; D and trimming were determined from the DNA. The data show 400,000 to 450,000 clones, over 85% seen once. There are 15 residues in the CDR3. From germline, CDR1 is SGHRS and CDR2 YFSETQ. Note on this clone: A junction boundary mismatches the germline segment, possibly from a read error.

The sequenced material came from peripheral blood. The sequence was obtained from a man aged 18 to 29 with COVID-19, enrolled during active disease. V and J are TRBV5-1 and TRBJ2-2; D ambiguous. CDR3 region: CASSTSASNAGELFF. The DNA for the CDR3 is TGCGCCAGCAGCACGTCCGCGTCGAACGCCGGGGAGCTGTTTTTT.